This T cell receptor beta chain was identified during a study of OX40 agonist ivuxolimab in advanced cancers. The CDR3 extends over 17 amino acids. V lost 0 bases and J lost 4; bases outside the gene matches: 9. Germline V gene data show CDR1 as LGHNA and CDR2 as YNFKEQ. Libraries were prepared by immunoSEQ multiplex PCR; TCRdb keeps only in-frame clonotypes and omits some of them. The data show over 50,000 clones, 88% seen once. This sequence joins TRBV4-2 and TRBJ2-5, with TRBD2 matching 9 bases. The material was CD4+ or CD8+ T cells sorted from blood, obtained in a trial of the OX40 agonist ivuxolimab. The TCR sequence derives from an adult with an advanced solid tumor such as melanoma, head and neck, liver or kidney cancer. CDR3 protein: CASSQDWGSGGIETQYF. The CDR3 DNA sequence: TGTGCCAGCAGCCAAGATTGGGGTAGCGGGGGAATAGAGACCCAGTACTTC.